Listed below are T cell receptor beta chains from one sample, sequenced in a study of regulatory T cells in long-lasting Graves disease. MiXCR, run by TCRdb on the multiplex PCR reads, gives a single entry per CDR3 protein. The data contain hundreds of thousands of distinct CDR3 sequences, 12% of them singletons. These data were also reused for a study on T cells in Graves' hyperthyroidism and ophthalmopathy.

Material: peripheral blood mononuclear cells (PBMCs), obtained at new diagnosis, from a patient treated with antithyroid drugs. All receptors come from a woman aged 30 to 39 with Graves disease. Both conserved end residues are trimmed from each CDR3.

TRBV7-2,TRBJ2-7,ASSLSASSYEQY
TRBV11-3,TRBJ1-2,ASSLRGSLNYGYT
TRBV11-3,TRBJ2-3,ASSFSGSADTQY
TRBV5-1,TRBJ2-7,ASSRGTGGDPLYEQY
TRBV18,TRBJ1-2,ASSPLSRDRGENGYT
TRBV10-1,TRBJ2-7,ASSESLGEQY
TRBV7-2,TRBJ1-5,ASSPGRYSNQPQH
TRBV10-3,TRBJ2-6,AIPGAGKDPGANVLT
TRBV2,TRBJ2-1,ASSGLPGLAGSSIEQF
TRBV2,TRBJ2-4,ASSPGLAGVNIQY
TRBV24-1,TRBJ2-3,AIRTSGVRDTQY
TRBV19,TRBJ1-2,ASSIPGRANYGYT
TRBV20-1,TRBJ2-7,SARDPYRDYEQY
TRBV12-3/TRBV12-4,TRBJ2-5,ASSFFGGAGETQY
TRBV10-3,TRBJ2-3,AISTGLAGESQY
TRBV11-2,TRBJ2-3,ASSPFNEGLAGVTDTQY
TRBV11-2,TRBJ2-3,ASKPEGLLMDTQY
TRBV5-1,TRBJ2-1,ASSLGGSGETEQF